Below, 6 T cell receptor beta chains from the same sample are listed, as sequenced in a study of blood T cell repertoires in COVID-19. Repertoires were generated with immunoSEQ multiplex PCR, while TCRdb's copy carries only in-frame clones and drops some. The sample yields some 240,000 clones, around 86% seen once. Sequencing was performed on peripheral blood. These receptors were collected from a man aged 55 to 70 who had recovered from COVID-19.

This chain connects TRBV7-3 to TRBJ2-4; 12 nucleotides agree with TRBD2. The CDR3 has 18 residues. Germline trimming cut 3 bases from V and 5 bases from J; bases unmatched to any gene: 11. Germline CDR1 SGHTA, CDR2 FQGTGA. The CDR3 DNA follows: TGTGCCAGCAGCTTCCTCCCACTAGCGGGGGGAAGGGAAAACATTCAGTACTTC. Residues: CASSFLPLAGGRENIQYF.

The gene calls are TRBV30 and TRBJ1-5, with 9 bases aligning to TRBD1. The CDR3 totals 14 residues. The germline CDR1 and CDR2 sequences are GTSNPN and SVGIG (reference sequence). V was pared by 2 bases and J by 4 bases, with 3 bases of the junction left unmatched. The CDR3 sequence is CAWSTGQGNQPQHF. The CDR3 DNA reads as TGTGCCTGGAGTACGGGACAGGGAAATCAGCCCCAGCATTTT. Full variable domain (missing parts from reference TRBV30 and TRBJ1-5): SQTIHQWPATLVQPVGSPLSLECTVEGTSNPNLYWYRQAAGRGLQLLFYSVGIGQISSEVPQNLSASRPQDRQFILSSKKLLLSDSGFYLCAWSTGQGNQPQHFGDGTRLSIL.

The chain uses TRBV7-9 and TRBJ2-2, with TRBD1 matching 7 bases. From germline, CDR1 is SEHNR and CDR2 FQNEAQ (reference sequence). J lost 2 bases, V lost 5 bases, and 5 bases had no gene match. This CDR3 has 15 residues. The CDR3 spells CASSPRTGNTGELFF. The CDR3 DNA follows: TGTGCCAGCAGCCCTAGGACAGGAAACACCGGGGAGCTGTTTTTT.

This chain connects TRBV7-3 to TRBJ2-5, with TRBD1 matching 8 bases. Germline V gene sequence: CDR1 SGHTA, CDR2 FQGTGA. The length of the CDR3 is 16 residues. Trimming removed 5 bases from V and 1 base from J; junction bases left unmatched: 9. CDR3: CASSRSGTGVQETQYF. The CDR3 region has the DNA TGTGCCAGCAGCCGTTCCGGGACAGGAGTCCAAGAGACCCAGTACTTC.

The chain couples TRBV7-3 to TRBJ2-1; 12 bases are shared with TRBD2. Losses at the gene ends were 4 bases for V and 6 bases for J; bases not matched to a gene: 4. The CDR3 has 15 amino acids. Germline lookup yields CDR1 SGHTA and CDR2 FQGTGA. The CDR3 DNA sequence: TGTGCCAGCAGCTCCCTAGCGGGAGGGGGCAATGAGCAGTTCTTC. Encoded protein: CASSSLAGGGNEQFF.

The chain has TRBV24-1 and TRBJ2-3; 14 bases align to TRBD2. After removal of 4 bases from V and 3 bases from J, the junction contained 11 bases not matched to a gene. Germline V CDR1 and CDR2: KGHDR, SFDVKD. This CDR3 comprises 19 residues. CDR3 coding DNA: TGTGCCACCAGTGACCCGGGACTAGCGGGAGCCTTGGGGACAGATACGCAGTATTTT. Translation gives CATSDPGLAGALGTDTQYF.